The 28 T cell receptor beta chains below were found in one sample sequenced in a study of early T cells in non-severe SARS-CoV-2 infection. TCRdb processed the 5' RACE reads anew with MiXCR; each CDR3 protein has one entry. This sample has more than 55,000 distinct CDR3 sequences, with roughly 13% found just once. Sample: whole blood, taken at baseline. The receptors here all came from an adult who was a healthcare worker with PCR-confirmed SARS-CoV-2 infection or an uninfected control (not recorded which).

This clonotype came up a few times. The V and J genes are TRBV7-9 and TRBJ2-5; D is unclear. The CDR3 has 16 amino acids. The germline V gene encodes CDR1 SEHNR and CDR2 FQNEAQ (reference sequence). Trimming pared 2 bases from V and 2 bases from J, leaving 15 bases between. The DNA for the CDR3 is TGTGCCAGCAGCTTACACGGCACCCGAGAACAAGAGACCCAGTACTTC. Its protein is CASSLHGTREQETQYF.

The J gene is TRBJ1-1, the V gene TRBV2; the D is unclear. Germline V gene lookup returns CDR1 SNHLY and CDR2 FYNNEI. V lost 4 bases, J lost 0 bases, and 12 bases lay in between. CDR3 length equals 15 residues. The CDR3 nucleotides read TGTGCCAGCAGTGTAAATCGGGCGGTGAACACTGAAGCTTTCTTT. Translated, it gives CASSVNRAVNTEAFF. Together with reference TRBV2 and TRBJ1-1, the CDR3 gives the full variable domain: EPEVTQTPSHQVTQMGQEVILRCVPISNHLYFYWYRQILGQKVEFLVSFYNNEISEKSEIFDDQFSVERPDGSNFTLKIRSTKLEDSAMYFCASSVNRAVNTEAFFGQGTRLTVV.

This sequence joins TRBV24-1 and TRBJ2-3; 8 positions agree with TRBD2. The germline V gene has CDR1 KGHDR and CDR2 SFDVKD. This CDR3 spans 13 amino acids. V lost 5 bases to trimming and J lost 8 bases; unmatched junction nucleotides: 5. In DNA form, the CDR3 reads TGTGCCACCAGTGCTGCGGGGGGCGGTACGCAGTATTTT. Protein product: CATSAAGGGTQYF.

The chain couples TRBV28 to TRBJ1-1; perhaps TRBD1 as D (6 bases). Per the germline V gene, CDR1 is MDHEN and CDR2 is SYDVKM. The ends were cut back, 3 bases at V and 1 base at J, with 12 bases in the middle. CDR3 size: 15 residues. CDR3 DNA sequence: TGTGCCAGCAGTTTTCACAGGGAGGGGAACACTGAAGCTTTCTTT. Residues: CASSFHREGNTEAFF.

This clonotype was found many times. The V gene is TRBV7-9, the J gene TRBJ2-2, with TRBD1 matching 9 bases. Germline CDR1 reads SEHNR; CDR2 reads FQNEAQ (reference sequence). J lost 7 bases, V lost 6 bases, and 18 bases had no gene match. This CDR3 contains 18 residues. DNA for the CDR3: TGTGCCAGCAGGCCGGCGATCGGGGACAGGGTGGATGACGGGGAGCTGTTTTTT. Translating gives CASRPAIGDRVDDGELFF.

In DNA form, the CDR3 reads TGTGCCAGCAGCTTTTCCCTCGGGGGAGAGACCCAGTACTTC. Residues: CASSFSLGGETQYF. The gene calls are TRBV7-9 and TRBJ2-5, with D possibly being TRBD2 (6 bases). This CDR3 contains 14 residues. The ends were cut back, 3 bases at V and 4 bases at J, with 12 bases in the middle. Germline CDR1 and CDR2: SEHNR and FQNEAQ (reference sequence).

This clonotype was detected once. The gene calls are TRBV9 and TRBJ2-7, with D possibly matching TRBD1 (6 bases). From germline, CDR1 is SGDLS and CDR2 YYNGEE. V lost 3 bases, J lost 6 bases, and 13 bases lay in between. This CDR3 region has 13 residues. The CDR3 DNA sequence: TGTGCCAGCAGCGAGGTACAGGGCCGCGAGCAGTACTTC. Translation gives CASSEVQGREQYF.

This clonotype was counted a single time. The chain recombines TRBV9 with TRBJ2-5, with 7 bases lining up with TRBD2. Germline values: CDR1 SGDLS, CDR2 YYNGEE. With V trimmed by 4 bases and J by 5 bases, 11 bases remained unmatched. CDR3 length: 15 amino acids. The CDR3 DNA follows: TGTGCCAGCAGCCCCCGGGACTATCAACAGGAGACCCAGTACTTC. Its translation is CASSPRDYQQETQYF.

The chain has TRBV9 and TRBJ1-1; maybe TRBD1 (5 bases). The CDR3 is made up of 15 amino acids. Trimming stripped 3 bases from V and 1 base from J, with 13 bases between. Germline V gene lookup returns CDR1 SGDLS and CDR2 YYNGEE. The CDR3 bases are TGTGCCAGCAGCGCCGGGCGACAGCCGAACACTGAAGCTTTCTTT. Translated: CASSAGRQPNTEAFF. Using reference TRBV9 and TRBJ1-1 for the parts outside the CDR3, the full variable domain is DSGVTQTPKHLITATGQRVTLRCSPRSGDLSVYWYQQSLDQGLQFLIQYYNGEERAKGNILERFSAQQFPDLHSELNLSSLELGDSALYFCASSAGRQPNTEAFFGQGTRLTVV.

This clonotype occurred a few times. V gene TRBV20-1 combines with J gene TRBJ1-4, with a tentative D call TRBD1 (6 bases). The germline V and J ends were trimmed by 2 bases and 8 bases, with 12 bases remaining between them. The CDR3 spans 13 residues. Germline assignment: CDR1 DFQATT and CDR2 SNEGSKA (reference sequence). The CDR3 region has the DNA TGCAGTGCTAGAACGGGGGGGCGCGAAAAACTGTTTTTT. Translating gives CSARTGGREKLFF.

The CDR3 here is CATSRVRQGNSPLHF. The CDR3 region has the DNA TGTGCCACCAGCAGAGTTCGACAGGGGAACTCACCCCTCCACTTT. The V and J genes are TRBV15 and TRBJ1-6; 8 bases match TRBD1. V lost 1 base to trimming and J lost 10 bases; unmatched junction nucleotides: 6. Germline CDR1 LNHNV, CDR2 YYDKDF (reference sequence). There are 15 residues in the CDR3.

This clonotype has a count of ten or more. The V and J genes are TRBV12-3 or TRBV12-4 and TRBJ2-3; 12 bases fit TRBD2. The J segment lost 4 bases and the V segment lost 4 bases, leaving 3 bases of the junction unmatched. CDR3 length: 15 residues. Here the CDR3 DNA reads TGTGCCAGCAGTTCCCTAGCGGGAGGGCCAGATACGCAGTATTTT. It specifies CASSSLAGGPDTQYF.

The chain has TRBV7-9 and TRBJ2-7; perhaps TRBD1 as D (6 bases). The CDR3 runs to 14 residues. The germline V and J ends were trimmed by 4 bases and 7 bases, with 17 bases remaining between them. Germline assignment: CDR1 SEHNR and CDR2 FQNEAQ (reference sequence). In DNA, the CDR3 is TGTGCCAGCAGCTCACCGGGACACCCAAGGGAGCAGTACTTC. Translating gives CASSSPGHPREQYF.

J is TRBJ1-1 and V is TRBV5-1, with D possibly being TRBD1 (5 bases). Germline CDR1 is SGHRS and CDR2 is YFSETQ. This CDR3 region has 14 residues. V was shortened by 0 bases and J by 5 bases, with 11 bases between the two germline ends. The CDR3, as DNA: TGCGCCAGCAGCTTGGTAGGGGCTGGGACTGAAGCTTTCTTT. The encoded protein is CASSLVGAGTEAFF.

The table lists this clonotype with a few counts. Here the CDR3 DNA reads TGTGCCACCAGACCTGGGGGCCTAGGAGGATCCAAAAACATTCAGTACTTC. Amino acids: CATRPGGLGGSKNIQYF. This sequence joins TRBV19 and TRBJ2-4; maybe TRBD1 (6 bases). This CDR3 region has 17 residues. CDR1 is LNHDA, CDR2 SQIVND, per germline (reference sequence). V lost 10 bases, J lost 2 bases, and 24 bases lay in between. The complete variable domain, with remaining parts taken from reference TRBV19 and TRBJ2-4, reads DGGITQSPKYLFRKEGQNVTLSCEQNLNHDAMYWYRQDPGQGLRLIYYSQIVNDFQKGDIAEGYSVSREKKESFPLTVTSAQKNPTAFYLCATRPGGLGGSKNIQYFGAGTRLSVL.

The chain employs TRBV25-1 and TRBJ2-1; TRBD2 matches at 10 bases. The ends lost 3 bases at V and 8 bases at J; junction bases unmatched: 7. Germline V gene sequence: CDR1 MGHDK, CDR2 SYGVNS. This CDR3 has 15 residues. CDR3 sequence: CASSDRAGGPYEQFF. DNA for the CDR3: TGTGCCAGCAGTGACCGAGCGGGGGGGCCCTATGAGCAGTTCTTC.

In its sample, this clonotype was seen many times. At one end the junction does not follow the germline gene, possibly because of a read error. The chain employs TRBV12-3 or TRBV12-4 and TRBJ2-7; D possibly uses TRBD1 or TRBD2 (5 bases each). The CDR3 extends over 11 amino acids. Here the CDR3 DNA reads TGTGCCAGCAGCCTAAATGGGGACCCCAAGTTC. This gives the protein CASSLNGDPKF.

This clonotype was picked up many times. The rearrangement uses TRBV28 and TRBJ1-1, with TRBD1 as a possible D gene (5 bases). Trimming cost V 6 bases and J 0 bases, with 14 bases left between them. The CDR3 runs 15 residues. The germline CDR1 and CDR2 sequences are MDHEN and SYDVKM. In nucleotides, the CDR3 is TGTGCCAGCAGCCAAAGACAGCCTTTGAACACTGAAGCTTTCTTT. The encoded protein is CASSQRQPLNTEAFF.

The sample holds many counts of this clonotype. The CDR3 DNA reads TGCAGTGCTCCGCACAGGGGAGATACGCAGTATTTT. Translating gives CSAPHRGDTQYF. The V gene is TRBV20-1, the J gene TRBJ2-3; TRBD1 agrees at 7 bases. V shed 5 bases and J 5 bases; nucleotides not matched to a gene: 4. The CDR3 sequence is 12 residues long. CDR1 and CDR2 (germline): DFQATT, SNEGSKA (reference sequence).

This chain joins TRBV30 and TRBJ2-2, with D tentatively TRBD1 or TRBD2 (6 bases each). The germline gives CDR1 GTSNPN, CDR2 SVGIG (reference sequence). The length of the CDR3 is 14 residues. The V gene lost 8 bases and the J gene lost 1 base, with 14 bases spanning the gap. CDR3 sequence (DNA): TGTGCCGGGACTGGACAGCTGAACACCGGGGAGCTGTTTTTT. Amino acid sequence: CAGTGQLNTGELFF.

This chain links TRBV2 with TRBJ1-5, with TRBD1 identical over 7 bases. V lost 6 bases to trimming and J lost 0 bases; unmatched junction nucleotides: 5. The CDR3 length is 15 residues. Germline V gene sequence: CDR1 SNHLY, CDR2 FYNNEI. The CDR3 DNA reads TGTGCCAGCAGGGGACAGCTATATAGCAATCAGCCCCAGCATTTT. Translated, it gives CASRGQLYSNQPQHF.

This clonotype was counted between two and nine times. The rearrangement uses TRBV11-2 and TRBJ2-3; D is unclear. The germline gives CDR1 SGHAT, CDR2 FQNNGV. The CDR3 consists of 13 residues. The V gene lost 5 bases and the J gene lost 6 bases, with 12 bases spanning the gap. The CDR3 DNA reads as TGTGCCAGCAGCCTAATATCGACGGATACGCAGTATTTT. Its protein is CASSLISTDTQYF.

This clonotype turned up a few times. The chain uses TRBV4-3 and TRBJ2-3; TRBD1 might be the D (5 bases). CDR1 LGHNA and CDR2 YSLEER come from the germline V gene. There are 15 residues in the CDR3. Between the trimmed V and J ends, which lost 1 base and 0 bases, there was a span of 8 bases. CDR3 amino acids: CASSQVRGSTDTQYF. The CDR3 coding sequence is TGCGCCAGCAGCCAAGTTAGGGGCAGCACAGATACGCAGTATTTT.

This clonotype came up a few times. J is TRBJ2-2 and V is TRBV9; D is possibly TRBD1 (5 bases). V was cut by 3 bases and J by 8 bases, with 14 bases left in between. The CDR3 length is 14 residues. The germline V gene encodes CDR1 SGDLS and CDR2 YYNGEE. The CDR3, as DNA: TGTGCCAGCAGCGGTACAGGTTCCGGAGGGGAGCTGTTTTTT. Translated, it gives CASSGTGSGGELFF.

In this sample, this clonotype turned up many times. This rearrangement joins TRBV11-1 to TRBJ2-1; TRBD2 might be the D (6 bases). Trimming pared 1 base from V and 8 bases from J, leaving 6 bases between. CDR1 and CDR2 (germline): SGHAT, FQDESV (reference sequence). CDR3 length equals 12 residues. Here the CDR3 reads CASSLGGDEQFF. CDR3 in DNA: TGTGCCAGCAGCTTAGGCGGGGATGAGCAGTTCTTC.

The chain carries TRBV19 and TRBJ2-1; the D is unclear. The V gene lost 5 bases and the J gene lost 2 bases, with 13 bases spanning the gap. Germline V gene sequence: CDR1 LNHDA, CDR2 SQIVND (reference sequence). The CDR3 has 15 amino acids. Here the CDR3 DNA reads TGTGCCAGTAGTTCTCAGCTGGGTACCTACAATGAGCAGTTCTTC. Protein sequence: CASSSQLGTYNEQFF.

This clonotype was counted between two and nine times. The gene calls are TRBV7-9 and TRBJ2-7; D may be TRBD1 (5 bases). CDR1 is SEHNR, CDR2 FQNEAQ, per germline (reference sequence). Trimming left V 5 bases short and J 6 bases short, with 8 bases between. The CDR3 is 11 residues long. CDR3 sequence (DNA): TGTGCCAGCAGCGACACAGGCGAGCAGTACTTC. Protein: CASSDTGEQYF.

The chain joins TRBV5-1 to TRBJ2-3, with TRBD2 matching over 10 bases. The CDR3 is 17 residues long. V lost 6 bases and J lost 0; bases outside the gene matches: 10. From germline, CDR1 is SGHRS and CDR2 YFSETQ. The CDR3 loop reads CASTPSRTSGSTDTQYF. In DNA form, the CDR3 reads TGCGCCAGCACCCCTTCCAGGACTAGCGGTAGCACAGATACGCAGTATTTT.